The 16 T cell receptor beta chains below come from one sample, sequenced in a study of CD8 T cells in ankylosing spondylitis. TCRdb re-analysed the 5' RACE reads in MiXCR, keeping a single row per CDR3 protein. The sample carries tens of thousands of distinct CDR3 sequences, 27% recorded once. Sample: blood, either unsorted or a sorted T cell fraction (not recorded which). Every receptor here comes from a male donor with ankylosing spondylitis or in good health (not recorded which).

The chain links TRBV5-3 to TRBJ1-2; the D gene is possibly TRBD1 (5 bases). TRBV5-3 is labeled an ORF, and its function is uncertain. Trimming shortened V by 6 bases and J by 4 bases, and 13 bases separated the two germline ends. The length of the CDR3 is 13 residues. CDR3 DNA: TGTGCCAGAAAAGTAGGGCAGGGCTATGGCTACACCTTC. Translated: CARKVGQGYGYTF.

In this sample, this clonotype turned up many times. The J gene is TRBJ2-2, the V gene TRBV5-1; D is uncertain. Germline lookup yields CDR1 SGHRS and CDR2 YFSETQ. This CDR3 spans 15 amino acids. The V end was cut by 0 bases, the J end by 1 base, with 7 bases between. CDR3 bases: TGCGCCAGCAGCTTGGCCAACAAGAACACCGGGGAGCTGTTTTTT. Encoded protein: CASSLANKNTGELFF.

The CDR3 loop is CSASIRLTSGETTSTDTQYF. For the CDR3, the DNA is TGCAGTGCTAGTATAAGGTTGACCAGCGGGGAAACGACTAGCACAGATACGCAGTATTTT. The rearrangement links TRBV20-1 to TRBJ2-3; 7 nucleotides line up with TRBD2. Germline values: CDR1 DFQATT, CDR2 SNEGSKA (reference sequence). The CDR3 has 20 residues. V lost 3 bases, J lost 0 bases, and 21 bases stayed unmatched.

This clonotype occurred many times. This chain connects TRBV7-9 to TRBJ1-1; TRBD1 matches at 9 bases. CDR1 and CDR2 (germline): SEHNR, FQNEAQ (reference sequence). This CDR3 has 14 residues. J lost 5 bases, V lost 3 bases, and 4 bases had no gene match. The CDR3: CASSLRGTGTEAFF. The CDR3 bases are TGTGCCAGCAGCTTGAGAGGGACAGGGACTGAAGCTTTCTTT.

The gene calls are TRBV2 and TRBJ1-2, with D hard to call. Germline V gene sequence: CDR1 SNHLY, CDR2 FYNNEI. V shed 3 bases and J shed 6 bases, with 11 bases lying between them. CDR3 length equals 13 residues. In DNA, the CDR3 is TGTGCCAGCAGTGATTTTCAAGGCAATGGCTACACCTTC. This gives the protein CASSDFQGNGYTF.

The rearrangement joins TRBV20-1 to TRBJ2-3; D perhaps matches TRBD2 (6 bases). V was pared by 2 bases and J by 6 bases, with 12 bases between. The CDR3 loop spans 13 amino acids. The germline V gene encodes CDR1 DFQATT and CDR2 SNEGSKA (reference sequence). CDR3 residues: CSARKEGLDTQYF. The DNA for the CDR3 is TGCAGTGCTAGAAAGGAGGGCCTTGATACGCAGTATTTT.

The CDR3 region is CASSFGPTGQPQHF. The CDR3 coding sequence is TGCGCCAGCAGTTTTGGACCAACTGGGCAGCCCCAGCATTTT. The chain couples TRBV5-1 to TRBJ1-5; no firm D call. The germline CDR1 and CDR2 sequences are SGHRS and YFSETQ. Between the trimmed V and J ends, which lost 5 bases and 7 bases, there was a span of 16 bases. The CDR3 runs to 14 residues.

CDR3 DNA sequence: TGTGCCAGCAGCTCCGGGACTAGAGCCTACGAGCAGTACTTC. Encoded protein: CASSSGTRAYEQYF. The chain employs TRBV5-5 and TRBJ2-7; TRBD2 aligns across 8 bases. From germline, CDR1 is SGHKS and CDR2 YYEKEE (reference sequence). The CDR3 has 14 amino acids. V lost 3 bases, J lost 2 bases, and 4 bases stayed unmatched. The complete variable domain, with remaining parts taken from reference TRBV5-5 and TRBJ2-7, reads DAGVTQSPTHLIKTRGQQVTLRCSPISGHKSVSWYQQVLGQGPQFIFQYYEKEERGRGNFPDRFSARQFPNYSSELNVNALLLGDSALYLCASSSGTRAYEQYFGPGTRLTVT.

DNA of the CDR3: TGTGCCAGCAGCCCCGCCAGCTCTGGGGCCAACGTCCTGACTTTC. It is translated as CASSPASSGANVLTF. V is TRBV28 and J is TRBJ2-6; D is uncertain. There are 15 residues in the CDR3. Germline CDR1 reads MDHEN; CDR2 reads SYDVKM. V lost 6 bases to trimming and J lost 0 bases, with 9 bases between them. Full variable domain (outside the CDR3, taken from reference TRBV28 and TRBJ2-6): DVKVTQSSRYLVKRTGEKVFLECVQDMDHENMFWYRQDPGLGLRLIYFSYDVKMKEKGDIPEGYSVSREKKERFSLILESASTNQTSMYLCASSPASSGANVLTFGAGSRLTVL.

The chain recombines TRBV2 with TRBJ2-3; 8 nucleotides agree with TRBD2. The CDR3 is 15 amino acids. The germline CDR1 and CDR2 sequences are SNHLY and FYNNEI. V was pared by 5 bases and J by 1 base, with 5 bases of the junction left unmatched. The CDR3 coding sequence is TGTGCCAGCAGTTGGGATAGCGGGGGCACAGATACGCAGTATTTT. Encoded protein: CASSWDSGGTDTQYF.

V is TRBV4-2 and J is TRBJ2-3; D gene ambiguous. Trimming shortened V by 0 bases and J by 0 bases, and 7 bases separated the two germline ends. Looked up from germline, CDR1 is LGHNA and CDR2 is YNFKEQ. The CDR3 has 15 residues. The CDR3 DNA reads TGTGCCAGCAGCCAAGAATGGCTGAGCACAGATACGCAGTATTTT. This gives the protein CASSQEWLSTDTQYF.

This clonotype has a handful of counts. The CDR3 DNA follows: TGTGCCAGCAGCTTAGCGGGGGGGCTGGGAGATACGCAGTATTTT. Protein: CASSLAGGLGDTQYF. The chain carries TRBV7-6 and TRBJ2-3; D might be TRBD2 (7 bases). Trimming took off 0 bases at V and 5 bases at J, with 12 bases between the two ends. CDR3 length: 15 residues. In germline, CDR1 is SGHVS, CDR2 FNYEAQ.

The J gene is TRBJ1-2, the V gene TRBV5-1, with 8 bases identical to TRBD1. The length of the CDR3 is 15 residues. V lost 1 base and J lost 2; bases outside the gene matches: 4. In germline, CDR1 is SGHRS, CDR2 YFSETQ. The CDR3 sequence is CASSLFQGANYGYTF. CDR3 nucleotides: TGCGCCAGCAGCTTGTTTCAGGGGGCGAACTATGGCTACACCTTC.

There are a few counts of this clonotype. The chain recombines TRBV12-3 or TRBV12-4 with TRBJ2-5; D possibly corresponds to TRBD1 (6 bases). The CDR3 extends over 14 amino acids. The germline V and J ends were trimmed by 1 base and 3 bases, with 9 bases remaining between them. The chain's CDR3 is CASSLGRGKETQYF. CDR3 nucleotide sequence: TGTGCCAGCAGTTTAGGCAGGGGAAAAGAGACCCAGTACTTC.

This clonotype was picked up a small number of times. V gene TRBV5-6 combines with J gene TRBJ2-7; D may be TRBD1 (6 bases). The germline gives CDR1 SGHDT, CDR2 YYEEEE. V was shortened by 6 bases and J by 0 bases, with 13 bases between the two germline ends. This CDR3 has 14 residues. CDR3 loop: CASTPRGSSYEQYF. The CDR3 DNA sequence: TGTGCCAGCACCCCGAGGGGGTCCTCCTACGAGCAGTACTTC.

This clonotype was seen only a few times. This rearrangement joins TRBV18 to TRBJ2-3, with D perhaps TRBD1 or TRBD2 (5 bases each). CDR1 and CDR2 from the germline V gene are KGHSH and LQKENI. The CDR3 runs 16 residues. V was pared by 2 bases and J by 1 base, with 13 bases between. The CDR3 DNA reads as TGTGCCAGCTCACCAAGTGGGCCGGGACGCACAGATACGCAGTATTTT. It translates to CASSPSGPGRTDTQYF.